The clone carrying this T cell receptor beta chain occurred many times. The V gene's germline CDR1 is MDHEN and CDR2 SYDVKM. J lost 5 bases, V lost 6 bases, and 4 bases had no gene match. The CDR3 runs 14 residues. This sample was included in a study of molecular identifiers for immune sequencing clone quantification. TCRdb re-called the PCR reads with MiXCR, one entry per CDR3 protein. The sample includes about 300,000 distinct CDR3 sequences, around a fifth of them seen just once. The chain links TRBV28 to TRBJ1-5; 10 positions match TRBD1. Sequenced material: naive CD8+ T cells from blood, with Jurkat cell RNA spiked in. Subset given: FACS-sorted CD8+CD4-CCR7+CD45RA+ naive T cells. This TCR was sampled from a human donor in good health. Some libraries in this study had Jurkat cell RNA spiked in. For the CDR3, the DNA is TGTGCCAGCAGCCTGACAGGGGGCTATCAGCCCCAGCATTTT. It translates to CASSLTGGYQPQHF.